One and the same sample provided the 21 T cell receptor beta chains below, sequenced in a study of Ad26.COV2.S vaccination and SARS-CoV-2 variants. The treatment was: roughly 20 received Ad26.COV2.S at low or high dose, single or two shots; roughly five received placebo; per-sample allocation not given. The samples were gathered on day 63 after the first injection of vaccine or placebo. Sequenced by immunoSEQ multiplex PCR; TCRdb stores in-frame clones only, minus some. This sample has 200,000 to 300,000 clones, with around 88% found just once. The source material was peripheral blood, sampled in a trial of Ad26.COV2.S vaccine versus placebo. The receptors shown here come from a person between 18 and 65 years old who received the Ad26.COV2.S COVID-19 vaccine or a placebo.

The genes are TRBV7-6 and TRBJ2-5; a weak D match, TRBD2 (6 bases). CDR1 and CDR2 (germline): SGHVS, FNYEAQ. The CDR3 covers 13 residues. V dropped 4 bases and J dropped 4 bases, with 10 bases sitting between them. The CDR3 spells CASSSGTLETQYF. The CDR3 DNA is TGTGCCAGCAGCTCTGGGACTTTAGAGACCCAGTACTTC.

This clone appeared once. The rearrangement uses TRBV18 and TRBJ2-3; 14 nucleotides match TRBD2. The ends lost 6 bases at V and 1 base at J; junction bases unmatched: 6. The germline V gene encodes CDR1 KGHSH and CDR2 LQKENI. The CDR3 covers 17 residues. For the CDR3, the DNA is TGTGCCAGCTCCAGGGGACTAGCGGGAGTTGGCACAGATACGCAGTATTTT. Its translation: CASSRGLAGVGTDTQYF.

The rearrangement links TRBV20-1 to TRBJ1-2; a weak D match, TRBD1 (5 bases). Trimming took off 3 bases at V and 4 bases at J, with 18 bases between the two ends. The CDR3 runs 15 residues. Germline CDR1 DFQATT, CDR2 SNEGSKA (reference sequence). The CDR3 here is CSASEGQDFGYGYTF. In nucleotides, the CDR3 is TGCAGTGCTAGTGAGGGGCAGGATTTCGGCTATGGCTACACCTTC.

This chain joins TRBV10-3 and TRBJ2-5; TRBD1 aligns across 8 bases. This CDR3 has 14 amino acids. Germline assignment: CDR1 ENHRY and CDR2 SYGVKD. The junction had 3 bases not matched to a gene; V was cut back by 2 bases and J by 4 bases. The CDR3 DNA reads as TGTGCCATCAGTGAGGCAGGACAGGGAGAGACCCAGTACTTC. Amino acids: CAISEAGQGETQYF.

The rearrangement links TRBV28 to TRBJ1-1; D perhaps matches TRBD1 (6 bases). CDR1 MDHEN and CDR2 SYDVKM come from the germline V gene. The CDR3 loop spans 16 amino acids. The V gene lost 4 bases and the J gene lost 2 bases, with 17 bases spanning the gap. The CDR3 sequence is CASSSGTRISNTEAFF. The CDR3 coding sequence is TGTGCCAGCAGTTCCGGGACACGTATATCCAACACTGAAGCTTTCTTT.

The rearrangement links TRBV6-5 to TRBJ2-7; 9 bases fit TRBD1. This CDR3 comprises 13 residues. Germline CDR1 is MNHEY and CDR2 is SVGAGI. The V segment lost 5 bases and the J segment 4 bases; nucleotides outside the gene matches: 3. In DNA form, the CDR3 reads TGTGCCAGCAGTCCCGGGACAGGGTACGAGCAGTACTTC. Its translation: CASSPGTGYEQYF.

The chain couples TRBV5-4 to TRBJ2-6; no clear D gene. This CDR3 contains 16 residues. Germline V gene lookup returns CDR1 SGHNT and CDR2 YYREEE (reference sequence). Trimming took 2 bases from V and 1 from J, leaving 10 bases between them. The CDR3 is CASSFSMGSGANVLTF. In nucleotides, the CDR3 is TGTGCCAGCAGCTTTAGCATGGGATCTGGGGCCAACGTCCTGACTTTC.

The rearrangement links TRBV4-3 to TRBJ2-7, with D unresolved. From germline, CDR1 is LGHNA and CDR2 YSLEER. This CDR3 has 13 residues. Trimming cost V 0 bases and J 5 bases, with 8 bases left between them. The CDR3 DNA reads as TGCGCCAGCAGCCAAGATCCCTGGGACGAGCAGTACTTC. This encodes CASSQDPWDEQYF.

The chain combines TRBV29-1 with TRBJ1-2, with 7 bases identical to TRBD1. The germline V gene has CDR1 SQVTM and CDR2 ANQGSEA. The CDR3 extends over 16 amino acids. After removal of 4 bases from V and 1 base from J, the junction contained 12 bases not matched to a gene. The CDR3, as DNA: TGCAGCGTTGCCCATCCCACAGGGGAAAATAACTATGGCTACACCTTC. Its protein is CSVAHPTGENNYGYTF.

This clone was seen only a few times. Different DNA sequences within this sample yield the same CDR3. The rearrangement uses TRBV12-3 or TRBV12-4 and TRBJ1-1; D is uncertain. The germline V and J ends were trimmed by 0 bases and 1 base, with 3 bases remaining between them. The CDR3 is 13 residues long. CDR3 nucleotides: TGTGCCAGCAGTTTAGCCAGGAACACTGAAGCTTTCTTT. Translating it yields CASSLARNTEAFF.

The chain is built from TRBV6-2 or TRBV6-3 and TRBJ1-5; no clear D gene. Trimming cost V 4 bases and J 1 base, with 8 bases left between them. CDR1 and CDR2 from the germline V gene are MNHEY and SVGEGT. CDR3 length: 14 amino acids. This CDR3 reads CASSWVESNQPQHF. The DNA of the CDR3 is TGTGCCAGCAGTTGGGTAGAGAGCAATCAGCCCCAGCATTTT.

The chain has TRBV10-1 and TRBJ2-7; D is perhaps TRBD1 or TRBD2 (5 bases each). Trimming removed 6 bases from V and 6 bases from J, with 18 bases in between. The CDR3 contains 14 residues. Germline CDR1 and CDR2: WNHNN and SYGVQD (reference sequence). The CDR3 spells CASRPGPGGCEQYF. The CDR3 coding sequence is TGCGCCAGCAGACCGGGACCGGGCGGTTGCGAGCAGTACTTC.

The rearrangement joins TRBV19 to TRBJ2-2, with 9 bases that match TRBD2. V lost 7 bases, J lost 1 base, and 4 bases stayed unmatched. Germline CDR1 and CDR2: LNHDA and SQIVND (reference sequence). This CDR3 has 15 residues. The CDR3 DNA reads as TGTGCCAGTAACAAGCGGGGGGTGAACACCGGGGAGCTGTTTTTT. This encodes CASNKRGVNTGELFF.

CDR3 sequence: CASSSWTSGGAGETQYF. The CDR3 region has the DNA TGTGCCAGCAGCTCCTGGACTAGCGGGGGGGCCGGGGAGACCCAGTACTTC. The genes are TRBV12-1 and TRBJ2-5; no check of the table's D call, TRBD2, against the DNA was made. TRBV12-1 is assigned pseudogene status. This CDR3 has 17 amino acids.

This chain uses TRBV5-6 with TRBJ2-1, with D possibly matching TRBD1 (6 bases). V lost 2 bases, J lost 8 bases, and 8 bases lay in between. The CDR3 is made up of 12 amino acids. Germline CDR1 reads SGHDT; CDR2 reads YYEEEE. The CDR3 DNA is TGTGCCAGCAGCTTAAGGGGGTATGAGCAGTTCTTC. This codes for CASSLRGYEQFF.

The chain joins TRBV28 to TRBJ1-2; D is possibly TRBD1 (5 bases). The length of the CDR3 is 13 residues. V shed 5 bases and J shed 4 bases, with 11 bases lying between them. Per germline, CDR1 MDHEN and CDR2 SYDVKM. Here the CDR3 reads CASSTGGVYGYTF. The DNA for the CDR3 is TGTGCCAGCAGTACTGGGGGGGTCTATGGCTACACCTTC.

The chain joins TRBV6-5 to TRBJ1-1; D gene ambiguous. CDR3 length: 14 residues. With 2 bases removed from V and 0 bases from J, the gap between germline ends came to 7 bases. From germline, CDR1 is MNHEY and CDR2 SVGAGI. CDR3: CASSYRQMNTEAFF. The CDR3 region has the DNA TGTGCCAGCAGTTACCGGCAGATGAACACTGAAGCTTTCTTT.

This chain connects TRBV10-3 to TRBJ2-2; D might be TRBD1 (6 bases). The CDR3 is 19 amino acids. Germline V gene sequence: CDR1 ENHRY, CDR2 SYGVKD. Trimming shortened V by 8 bases and J by 8 bases, and 33 bases separated the two germline ends. The CDR3 spells CAILSEGLGGLAPPGELFF. In nucleotides, the CDR3 is TGTGCCATCCTATCAGAGGGGCTTGGGGGCCTCGCTCCCCCGGGGGAGCTGTTTTTT.

This sequence joins TRBV5-1 and TRBJ1-5; D call uncertain. V was clipped by 0 bases and J by 10 bases, with 11 bases between them. The germline CDR1 and CDR2 sequences are SGHRS and YFSETQ. This CDR3 contains 13 residues. In DNA, the CDR3 is TGCGCCAGCAGCTTGGACGGGAGCAAACCCCAGCATTTT. Translation: CASSLDGSKPQHF. Full variable domain (rest looked up from reference TRBV5-1 and TRBJ1-5): KAGVTQTPRYLIKTRGQQVTLSCSPISGHRSVSWYQQTPGQGLQFLFEYFSETQRNKGNFPGRFSGRQFSNSRSEMNVSTLELGDSALYLCASSLDGSKPQHFGDGTRLSIL.

This chain joins TRBV7-9 and TRBJ2-7; D gene unclear. Germline loops: CDR1 SEHNR, CDR2 FQNEAQ (reference sequence). The length of the CDR3 is 15 residues. The V gene lost 4 bases and the J gene lost 1 base, with 14 bases spanning the gap. The CDR3 sequence: CASSSIDRLSYEQYV. CDR3 DNA sequence: TGTGCCAGCAGCTCGATAGATCGTCTTTCCTACGAGCAGTACGTC.

V gene TRBV28 combines with J gene TRBJ2-2; a weak D match, TRBD2 (6 bases). The germline V gene has CDR1 MDHEN and CDR2 SYDVKM. The CDR3 has 16 residues. V lost 6 bases and J 4 bases, leaving 18 bases between the germline ends. CDR3 region: CASSPPPGEGTGELFF. DNA for the CDR3: TGTGCCAGCAGCCCCCCCCCGGGAGAGGGCACCGGGGAGCTGTTTTTT. Looking up the rest from reference TRBV28 and TRBJ2-2 gives the full variable domain: DVKVTQSSRYLVKRTGEKVFLECVQDMDHENMFWYRQDPGLGLRLIYFSYDVKMKEKGDIPEGYSVSREKKERFSLILESASTNQTSMYLCASSPPPGEGTGELFFGEGSRLTVL.